This T cell receptor (beta chain) was sequenced for a study of OX40 agonist ivuxolimab in advanced cancers. About the study: The patients received agonistic anti-OX40 (CD134) antibody ivuxolimab.

Generated by immunoSEQ multiplex PCR, the TCRdb table keeps only in-frame clones and is missing some. The profile shows 55,000 to 60,000 clones, 70% to 90% of them singletons. The CDR3 length is 15 residues. Germline values: CDR1 LNHNV, CDR2 YYDKDF (reference sequence). The V and J ends lost 5 bases and 0 bases respectively, with 11 bases between them. Of note for this clone: Its matching antigen is unknown.

General observations from the study: Antigens targeted by the expanded peripheral T cells were not determined.

The sequencing used CD4+ or CD8+ T cells sorted from blood, collected in a trial of the OX40 agonist ivuxolimab. The origin of this receptor is an adult with an advanced solid tumor such as melanoma, head and neck, liver or kidney cancer. This sequence joins TRBV15 and TRBJ1-3; unclear D gene. This chain's CDR3 is CATSGSRNSGNTIYF. The CDR3, as DNA: TGTGCCACCAGCGGATCTCGGAACTCTGGAAACACCATATATTTT.